This T cell receptor beta chain emerged from a study of shared clonotypes between healthy human individuals. In germline, CDR1 is SGHNT, CDR2 YENEEA. With V trimmed by 5 bases and J by 3 bases, 9 bases remained unmatched. This CDR3 has 15 amino acids. The material for each subset, its genomic DNA, was split evenly across several immunoSEQ plates. Method: immunoSEQ multiplex PCR; TCRdb's copy keeps in-frame clones and lacks some. Counted here are around 500,000 clones, 81% occurring once; the ten biggest clones make up roughly 13%. Each unsorted sample relied on around 100 million PBMCs as its source of genomic DNA. With respect to this clone: Its target is unknown.

Study-wide results and caveats: Sequencing depth was predicted to influence how clonotypes are shared among donors.

The chain uses TRBV11-3 and TRBJ2-5, with 7 bases fitting TRBD1. The sequenced material came from PBMCs. The receptor comes from a middle-aged woman in good health. Some clones in this sample may be carry-over from other donors' samples. CDR3 sequence: CASSPDGDREETQYF. The CDR3 DNA reads as TGTGCCAGCAGCCCCGACGGGGACAGAGAAGAGACCCAGTACTTC.